A selection of T cell receptor beta chains follows, all from one sample in a study of blood T cell repertoires in COVID-19. Only in-frame clones appear in the TCRdb table, and some are missing; sequencing was by immunoSEQ multiplex PCR. The table records under 250,000 clones, about 80% of them present only once. The material sequenced was peripheral blood. These TCRs come from an older woman with acute or convalescent COVID-19. The CDR3 runs from the conserved cysteine through the conserved F or W. The D gene is left open where the match is weak. Not every row has a clone size; where given, it reads once, few, many or a size class.

v_gene	abundance	d_gene	j_gene	CDR3nt	CDR3aa
TRBV7-2	.	.	TRBJ2-4	TGTGCCAGCAGCTTATACGAGGGCAACATTCAGTACTTC	CASSLYEGNIQYF
TRBV7-9	.	.	TRBJ1-1	TGTGCCAGCAGCTGGGGACACGACACTGAAGCTTTCTTT	CASSWGHDTEAFF
TRBV20-1	.	.	TRBJ2-1	TGCAGTGCCGACTACCCTCCGGCCCAGTTCTTC	CSADYPPAQFF
TRBV7-2	.	.	TRBJ2-7	TGTGCCAGCAGCCCGGTCGGTACAGGGTCCTACGAGCAGTACTTC	CASSPVGTGSYEQYF
TRBV5-1	.	.	TRBJ2-5	TGCGCCAGCAGCTTGGGCTCGGGGGAGACCCAGTACTTC	CASSLGSGETQYF
TRBV6-5	.	.	TRBJ1-1	TGTGCCAGCAGTTACCCGGACAGCAACACTGAAGCTTTCTTT	CASSYPDSNTEAFF
TRBV19	.	.	TRBJ2-2	TGTGCCAGTAGCCCCCTTAAGAACACCGGGGAGCTGTTTTTT	CASSPLKNTGELFF
TRBV2	.	TRBD1	TRBJ1-1	TGTGCCAGCAGCCCAGGGGGTTGGACTGAAGCTTTCTTT	CASSPGGWTEAFF
TRBV4-2	.	TRBD1	TRBJ1-4	TGTGCCAGCAGCCAGACCACAGGGGGCGAGGAAAAACTGTTTTTT	CASSQTTGGEEKLFF
TRBV7-2	.	.	TRBJ2-5	TGTGCCAGCGGTAGGGGGACCCAAGAGACCCAGTACTTC	CASGRGTQETQYF
TRBV5-1	once	TRBD1	TRBJ1-1	TGCGCCAGCTCCACCGGGGACAGGGGGAACACTGAAGCTTTCTTT	CASSTGDRGNTEAFF
TRBV11-2	.	.	TRBJ2-7	TGTGCCAGCAGCTTAAGAGGGTTAGACTTTGACGAGCAGTACTTC	CASSLRGLDFDEQYF
TRBV19	.	TRBD1	TRBJ1-6	TGTGCCAGTAGCCTCGACAGGGGCGAGTATAATTCACCCCTCCACTTT	CASSLDRGEYNSPLHF
TRBV27	.	TRBD2	TRBJ2-1	TGTGCCAGCAGGCTAGCGGGACTCTACAATGAGCAGTTCTTC	CASRLAGLYNEQFF
TRBV6-6	.	.	TRBJ1-1	TGTGCCACCGGGAAAGAAGCTTTCTTT	CATGKEAFF
TRBV5-1	.	.	TRBJ2-1	TGCGCCAGCAGCTTGGTTGCAGGGTCCTACAATGAGCAGTTCTTC	CASSLVAGSYNEQFF
TRBV6-5	.	.	TRBJ1-1	TGTGCCAGCAGCCTAGCGGATAACGCTGAAGCTTTCTTT	CASSLADNAEAFF
TRBV13	.	.	TRBJ1-6	TGTGCCAGCAGCTTAGCAGGGGTCTCCTATAATTCACCCCTCCACTTT	CASSLAGVSYNSPLHF
TRBV7-8	.	TRBD1	TRBJ1-1	TGTGCCAGCAGCCTGGGGACAGTTAATAAAATAATTGAAGCTTTCTTT	CASSLGTVNKIIEAFF
TRBV7-9	.	TRBD2	TRBJ2-3	TGTGCCAGCAGCTTAGTTGGCGGGGGGGCATCAGATACGCAGTATTTT	CASSLVGGGASDTQYF
TRBV27	.	TRBD1	TRBJ2-3	TGTGCCAGCAGACGAGAGGGACAGGGGCGTACAGATACGCAGTATTTT	CASRREGQGRTDTQYF
TRBV5-6	.	TRBD1	TRBJ1-1	TGTGCCAGCAGCCCCTGGGACAGAGAGAACACTGAAGCTTTCTTT	CASSPWDRENTEAFF
TRBV30	.	.	TRBJ1-2	TGTGCCTGGAGTCCCCATCCTAACTATGGCTACACCTTC	CAWSPHPNYGYTF
TRBV6-5	.	TRBD1	TRBJ1-2	TGTGCCAGCAACACACGGGACAGTTATGGCTACACCTTC	CASNTRDSYGYTF
TRBV28	once	TRBD2	TRBJ2-5	TGTGCCAGCTGGCTAGCGGGGCAAGAGACCCAGTACTTC	CASWLAGQETQYF
TRBV6-2/TRBV6-3	.	TRBD2	TRBJ2-1	TGTGCCAGCAGTACGCGACTAGCGTCAAGCAATGAGCAGTTCTTC	CASSTRLASSNEQFF
TRBV5-8	.	TRBD1	TRBJ2-1	TGTGCCAGCAGCTCGGGACAGAGCTCCTACAATGAGCAGTTCTTC	CASSSGQSSYNEQFF
TRBV24-1	once	TRBD2	TRBJ2-2	TGTGCCACCAGTCCGGGGGGTTCGAACACCGGGGAGCTGTTTTTT	CATSPGGSNTGELFF
TRBV5-6	.	.	TRBJ2-5	TGTGCCAGCAGCTTGCAGGCAGGAGAGACCCAGTACTTC	CASSLQAGETQYF
TRBV2	.	.	TRBJ2-1	TGTGCCAGCAGTGAATTTTGGAGACAGGATCATAATGAGCAGTTCTTC	CASSEFWRQDHNEQFF
TRBV28	.	TRBD1	TRBJ1-2	TGTGCCAGCAGGACTAGGACAGGGTTTGGCTACACCTTC	CASRTRTGFGYTF
TRBV6-1	once	.	TRBJ2-3	TGTGCCAGCAGTGAACCAAGTATAGTTAGCACAGATACGCAGTATTTT	CASSEPSIVSTDTQYF
TRBV4-3	.	.	TRBJ1-6	TGCGCCAGCAGTGACACCGTAGGGAGTTCACCCCTCCACTTT	CASSDTVGSSPLHF
TRBV6-5	.	TRBD1	TRBJ2-3	TGTGCCAGCAGTCGACAGGGGGCCAGCACAGATACGCAGTATTTT	CASSRQGASTDTQYF
TRBV9	.	TRBD1	TRBJ1-1	TGTGCCAGCAGCCCACAGGGGGGAGGCGGGACTGAAGCTTTCTTT	CASSPQGGGGTEAFF
TRBV6-5	.	.	TRBJ1-3	TGTGCCAGTCGAGGAACCAGGGATTTTAACACCATATATTTT	CASRGTRDFNTIYF
TRBV9	.	TRBD1	TRBJ1-1	TGTGCCAGCAGCGCCACTACAGGGGACACTGAAGCTTTCTTT	CASSATTGDTEAFF
TRBV4-2	.	.	TRBJ1-2	TGTGCCAGCAGCCAAGATTCTAGGATTAGGTATGGCTACACCTTC	CASSQDSRIRYGYTF
TRBV6-1	.	.	TRBJ1-1	TGTGCCAGCAGTGAGAGTTTCCCGGCGGGACTCACTGAAGCTTTCTTT	CASSESFPAGLTEAFF
TRBV7-2	.	.	TRBJ1-4	TGTGCCAGCAGCTTAGAAGGGGGAAAGGGTGAAAAACTGTTTTTT	CASSLEGGKGEKLFF
TRBV11-2	.	TRBD2	TRBJ2-7	TGTGCCAGCAGTCGGACTAGCGGGGGCCTTAGCTCCTACGAGCAGTACTTC	CASSRTSGGLSSYEQYF
TRBV30	.	.	TRBJ2-3	TGTGCCTGGAAAGTTGCCGGGTCAGATACGCAGTATTTT	CAWKVAGSDTQYF